These T cell receptor beta chains were read from a single sample in a study of T cell repertoires in cytomegalovirus infection. MiXCR, applied by TCRdb to the reads, yields one record per CDR3 protein. The table records 900,000 to 950,000 distinct CDR3 sequences, 31% of them present only once. No antigen is known for these receptors. The sample here was cultured CD8+ T cells from PBMCs, taken from culture after CMV antigen stimulation. Receptor source: a human donor in good health (CMV status not recorded). Some clones in this sample may be carry-over from other donors' samples. Both conserved end residues are part of each CDR3. The D gene is left open where the match is weak. The size of a clone is reported for some rows only, either as once, few or many, or as a class for expanded clones.

v_gene,j_gene,d_gene,abundance,CDR3aa,CDR3nt
TRBV7-9,TRBJ2-1,TRBD1,few,CASSLVQGQGLYEQFF,TGTGCCAGCAGCTTAGTCCAGGGACAGGGCCTATATGAGCAGTTCTTC
TRBV7-6,TRBJ2-3,TRBD1,.,CASSLLTGSPDTQYF,TGTGCCAGCAGCTTATTGACAGGGAGTCCAGATACGCAGTATTTT
TRBV4-1,TRBJ2-3,.,few,CASSQEAGTTDTQYF,TGCGCCAGCAGCCAAGAGGCGGGGACCACAGATACGCAGTATTTT
TRBV4-1,TRBJ2-7,.,.,CASSQEGGNEQYF,TGCGCCAGCAGCCAAGAAGGAGGGAACGAGCAGTACTTC
TRBV12-3/TRBV12-4,TRBJ1-1,.,.,CASSLTTVTEAFF,TGTGCCAGCAGTTTAACTACAGTCACTGAAGCTTTCTTT
TRBV5-1,TRBJ2-1,.,.,CASSLYYPGANEQFF,TGCGCCAGCAGCTTGTACTACCCGGGGGCCAATGAGCAGTTCTTC
TRBV6-1,TRBJ2-7,.,few,CASSERQAYEQYF,TGTGCCAGCAGTGAACGGCAGGCCTACGAGCAGTACTTC
TRBV12-3/TRBV12-4,TRBJ2-5,TRBD1,.,CASSFASPGQKETQYF,TGTGCCAGCAGCTTCGCATCCCCGGGACAGAAAGAGACCCAGTACTTC
TRBV3-1,TRBJ2-7,.,.,CASSQERLSYEQYF,TGTGCCAGCAGCCAAGAACGGCTCTCCTACGAGCAGTACTTC
TRBV28,TRBJ2-7,TRBD1,few,CASSYRDRETYEQYF,TGTGCCAGCAGTTACCGGGACAGGGAGACCTACGAGCAGTACTTC
TRBV20-1,TRBJ2-2,TRBD1,.,CSARDDRTGGSLANTGELFF,TGCAGTGCTAGAGATGATCGGACAGGGGGCAGCCTGGCGAACACCGGGGAGCTGTTTTTT
TRBV7-9,TRBJ2-2,TRBD1,.,CASSSSGTGVNTGELFF,TGTGCCAGCAGCTCGTCCGGGACAGGGGTTAACACCGGGGAGCTGTTTTTT
TRBV6-2/TRBV6-3,TRBJ1-6,TRBD1,few,CASSSGQKALHF,TGTGCCAGCAGCTCGGGACAGAAGGCCCTCCACTTT
TRBV25-1,TRBJ2-7,TRBD1,.,CASRGTVYKQYF,TGTGCCAGCAGGGGGACAGTATACAAGCAGTACTTC
TRBV6-5,TRBJ1-4,TRBD1,once,CASSEGDRGREKLFF,TGTGCCAGCAGTGAAGGGGACAGGGGAAGGGAAAAACTGTTTTTT
TRBV11-2,TRBJ2-3,.,.,CASSLEVGMGADTQYF,TGTGCCAGCAGCTTAGAGGTCGGGATGGGAGCAGATACGCAGTATTTT
TRBV27,TRBJ1-6,.,.,CASSLTQGGGSPLHF,TGTGCCAGCAGTTTAACCCAGGGAGGAGGGTCACCCCTCCACTTT
TRBV6-6,TRBJ1-2,.,.,CASIGGGGDGYTF,TGTGCCAGCATCGGTGGGGGGGGTGATGGCTACACCTTC
TRBV7-2,TRBJ2-3,TRBD2,many,CASSLLAGGVADTQYF,TGTGCCAGCAGCCTTCTAGCGGGGGGAGTTGCAGATACGCAGTATTTT
TRBV7-8,TRBJ2-1,TRBD2,many,CASSSPSGAYNEQFF,TGTGCCAGCAGCTCCCCTAGCGGGGCTTACAATGAGCAGTTCTTC
TRBV7-9,TRBJ2-3,.,few,CASSRDASEGTDTQYF,TGTGCCAGCAGCCGAGATGCTAGCGAAGGGACAGATACGCAGTATTTT
TRBV6-1,TRBJ2-5,TRBD2,few,CASSELAGEQETQYF,TGTGCCAGCAGTGAACTCGCGGGGGAACAAGAGACCCAGTACTTC
TRBV5-1,TRBJ2-4,TRBD2,.,CASSLASGSGNIQYF,TGCGCCAGCAGCTTGGCTAGCGGGTCGGGAAACATTCAGTACTTC
TRBV10-3,TRBJ2-5,TRBD2,.,CAISESPSGGAGETQYF,TGTGCCATCAGTGAGTCGCCTAGCGGGGGGGCCGGAGAGACCCAGTACTTC
TRBV14,TRBJ2-3,.,.,CASSPAGTNTDTQYF,TGTGCCAGCAGTCCCGCCGGGACAAACACAGATACGCAGTATTTT
TRBV27,TRBJ1-2,TRBD1,few,CASSLSGTGVNGYTF,TGTGCCAGCAGTTTATCTGGGACAGGGGTCAATGGCTACACCTTC
TRBV6-2/TRBV6-3,TRBJ1-6,TRBD1,few,CASDRGNSPLHF,TGTGCCAGCGACAGGGGGAATTCACCCCTCCACTTT
TRBV5-8,TRBJ2-1,TRBD2,.,CASSFSGGLEFF,TGTGCCAGCAGTTTTAGCGGGGGTTTGGAGTTCTTC
TRBV12-3/TRBV12-4,TRBJ2-3,.,once,CASRPGRTDTQYF,TGTGCCAGCAGACCGGGGAGGACAGATACGCAGTATTTT
TRBV6-2/TRBV6-3,TRBJ2-1,.,.,CASSYPGGNEQFF,TGTGCCAGCAGTTACCCCGGGGGCAATGAGCAGTTCTTC
TRBV4-1,TRBJ2-5,.,.,CASSQEGERQETQYF,TGCGCCAGCAGCCAAGAAGGGGAGCGGCAAGAGACCCAGTACTTC
TRBV10-3,TRBJ1-5,.,few,CAISAGHQANQPQHF,TGTGCCATCAGTGCGGGACACCAGGCCAATCAGCCCCAGCATTTT
TRBV6-6,TRBJ1-5,.,.,CASRTLSNQPQHF,TGTGCCAGCAGGACACTTAGCAATCAGCCCCAGCATTTT
TRBV2,TRBJ2-7,.,few,CASSPGKLVTYEQYF,TGTGCCAGCAGCCCAGGGAAATTAGTTACCTACGAGCAGTACTTC
TRBV27,TRBJ2-1,TRBD2,.,CASSSVTSGAYNEQFF,TGTGCCAGCAGTTCAGTAACTAGCGGGGCCTACAATGAGCAGTTCTTC
TRBV5-4,TRBJ2-3,TRBD2,.,CASSLAVGGLGTDTQYF,TGTGCCAGCAGCTTGGCTGTGGGGGGACTAGGAACAGATACGCAGTATTTT
TRBV7-6,TRBJ2-5,.,many,CASSFDFEETQYF,TGTGCCAGCAGCTTCGACTTCGAAGAGACCCAGTACTTC
TRBV20-1,TRBJ2-3,.,.,CSARVRGDEDTQYF,TGCAGTGCTAGGGTCAGGGGAGACGAGGATACGCAGTATTTT
TRBV6-6,TRBJ1-6,.,.,CASRIIRDGGDSPLHF,TGTGCCAGCAGGATTATCCGGGACGGAGGAGATTCACCCCTCCACTTT
TRBV7-8,TRBJ2-7,TRBD1,few,CASSLARDREGLYEQYF,TGTGCCAGCAGCTTAGCGCGAGACAGGGAAGGTCTCTACGAGCAGTACTTC
TRBV4-1,TRBJ2-2,.,few,CASSPGQKKLFF,TGCGCCAGCAGCCCCGGACAAAAGAAGCTGTTTTTT
TRBV7-8,TRBJ2-1,TRBD1,few,CASSHRGTGNEQFF,TGTGCCAGCAGCCACCGCGGGACAGGGAATGAGCAGTTCTTC
TRBV11-3,TRBJ1-1,TRBD1,few,CASSARDRGIDEAFF,TGTGCCAGCAGCGCCCGGGACAGGGGGATCGATGAAGCTTTCTTT
TRBV7-6,TRBJ2-7,.,.,CASSLSVRQGGEQYF,TGTGCCAGCAGCTTATCCGTTCGCCAGGGTGGCGAGCAGTACTTC
TRBV15,TRBJ2-3,.,.,CATSRDRAPSDTQYF,TGTGCCACCAGCAGAGATAGGGCCCCTTCAGATACGCAGTATTTT
TRBV6-4,TRBJ2-3,.,few,CASSDSGSTDTQYF,TGTGCCAGCAGTGATAGCGGAAGCACAGATACGCAGTATTTT
TRBV6-5,TRBJ1-1,.,.,CASSYIPQGISEAFF,TGTGCCAGCAGTTATATTCCACAGGGAATCTCTGAAGCTTTCTTT
TRBV6-2/TRBV6-3,TRBJ1-5,.,few,CASSLDENNQPQHF,TGTGCCAGCAGTCTGGACGAGAACAATCAGCCCCAGCATTTT
TRBV19,TRBJ2-1,TRBD1,few,CASSAPGQYFLENEQFF,TGTGCCAGTAGTGCACCGGGACAGTATTTCCTGGAAAATGAGCAGTTCTTC